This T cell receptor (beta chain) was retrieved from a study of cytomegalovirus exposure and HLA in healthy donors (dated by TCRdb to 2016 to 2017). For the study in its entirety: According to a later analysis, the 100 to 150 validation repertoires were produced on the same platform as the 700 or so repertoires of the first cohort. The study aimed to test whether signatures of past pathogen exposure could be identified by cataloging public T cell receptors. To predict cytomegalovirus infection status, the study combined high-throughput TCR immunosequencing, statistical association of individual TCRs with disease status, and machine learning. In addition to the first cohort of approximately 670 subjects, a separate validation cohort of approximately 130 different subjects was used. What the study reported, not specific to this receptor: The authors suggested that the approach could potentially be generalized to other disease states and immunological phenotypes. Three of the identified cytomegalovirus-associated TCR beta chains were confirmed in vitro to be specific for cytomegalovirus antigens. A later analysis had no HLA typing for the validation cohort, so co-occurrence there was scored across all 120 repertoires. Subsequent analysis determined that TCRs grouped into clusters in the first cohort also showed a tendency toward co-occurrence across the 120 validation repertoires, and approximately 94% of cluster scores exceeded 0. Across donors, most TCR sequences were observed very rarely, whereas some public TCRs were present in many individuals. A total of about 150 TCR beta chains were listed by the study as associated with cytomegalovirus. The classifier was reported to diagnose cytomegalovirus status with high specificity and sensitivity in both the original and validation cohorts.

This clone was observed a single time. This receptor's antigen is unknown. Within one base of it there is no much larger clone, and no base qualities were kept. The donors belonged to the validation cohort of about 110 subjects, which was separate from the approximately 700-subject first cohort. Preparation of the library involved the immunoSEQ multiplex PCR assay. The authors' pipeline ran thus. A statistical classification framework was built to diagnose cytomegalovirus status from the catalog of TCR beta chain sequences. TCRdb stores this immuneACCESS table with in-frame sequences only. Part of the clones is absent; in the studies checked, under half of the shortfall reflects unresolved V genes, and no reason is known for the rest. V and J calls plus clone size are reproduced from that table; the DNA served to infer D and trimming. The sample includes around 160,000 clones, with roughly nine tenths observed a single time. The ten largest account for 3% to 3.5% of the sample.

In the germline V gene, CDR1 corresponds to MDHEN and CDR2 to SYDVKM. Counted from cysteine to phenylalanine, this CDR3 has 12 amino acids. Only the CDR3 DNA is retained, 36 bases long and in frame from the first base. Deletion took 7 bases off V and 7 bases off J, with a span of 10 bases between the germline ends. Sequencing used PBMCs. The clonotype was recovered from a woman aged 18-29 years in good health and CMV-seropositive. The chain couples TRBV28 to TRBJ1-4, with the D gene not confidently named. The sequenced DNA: TGTGCCAGCAATCAGAAACCTGAAAAACTGTTTTTT. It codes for CASNQKPEKLFF.